The clone carrying this TCR beta chain was counted between two and nine times. These data originate in a study of T-cell memory formation after mild COVID-19. Each CDR3 protein gets one entry after TCRdb re-called the 5' RACE reads with MiXCR. The table includes 450,000 to 700,000 distinct CDR3 sequences, approximately 19% detected once. What was sequenced was PBMCs or a T cell subset sorted from them (not recorded which). The origin of this receptor is an adult woman who had mild COVID-19 (a few samples of this study predate the infection). Cell type and time point are not known.

CDR3 region: CASSLIAGGYNEQFF. The CDR3 bases are TGTGCCAGCAGTTTAATAGCGGGAGGTTACAATGAGCAGTTCTTC. The J gene is TRBJ2-1, the V gene TRBV27, with TRBD2 identical over 10 bases. This CDR3 comprises 15 residues. V lost 2 bases and J lost 4; bases outside the gene matches: 2. The germline V gene has CDR1 MNHEY and CDR2 SMNVEV (reference sequence).